This TCR beta chain was recovered during a study of cytomegalovirus exposure and HLA in healthy donors. Study-wide results and caveats: Analyses of presence and absence presupposed an approximately uniform sequencing depth across donors. The study recorded over 150 TCR beta chains that were cytomegalovirus-associated. Further analysis was carried out later, and it showed several of the most significant clusters appearing linked to common viral pathogens. A later analysis found TCR association rates differed by HLA locus, highest for DRB1 and lowest for HLA-C.

The primer mix had 60 Vbeta and 13 Jbeta primers. Using immunoSEQ multiplex PCR, the repertoire was profiled, and TCRdb retains in-frame clones only, with some absent. The repertoire holds a few hundred thousand clones, with 65% to 80% as singletons. Comments on this clone: Its antigen remains unidentified.

Input material: PBMCs. This clonotype originated in a man between 40 and 49 years old in good health and CMV-seronegative.

The DNA for the CDR3 is TGTGCCAGCAGCTTAGAGGCGACAGGGGAAGCTTTCTTT. Its protein product is CASSLEATGEAFF. The V gene is TRBV7-2, the J gene TRBJ1-1, with TRBD1 identical over 7 bases. The junction had 4 bases not matched to a gene; V was cut back by 1 base and J by 8 bases. CDR1 SGHTA and CDR2 FQGNSA come from the germline V gene. This CDR3 spans 13 amino acids.